The present TCR beta chain was sequenced within a study of shared clonotypes between healthy human individuals. Profiled with immunoSEQ multiplex PCR; TCRdb holds only in-frame clones, not every one. The sample lists roughly 200,000 clones; 66% were seen once. In the CD4+ fraction, cells were divided into CD45RA+ naive and CD45RA-negative memory subsets. Germline loops: CDR1 MNHEY, CDR2 SVGAGI. J gave up 8 bases and V 2 bases, and 11 bases lay outside the gene matches. The CDR3 totals 15 residues. The chain is built from TRBV6-5 and TRBJ1-2; 7 bases align to TRBD1. Sample: memory CD4+ T cells sorted from blood. The subset was: CD45RA-negative fraction. The sequence derives from a man between 25 and 39 years old in good health. This chain's CDR3 is CASSYGRQGGWGYTF. For the CDR3, the DNA is TGTGCCAGCAGTTACGGGCGACAGGGAGGTTGGGGCTACACCTTC.